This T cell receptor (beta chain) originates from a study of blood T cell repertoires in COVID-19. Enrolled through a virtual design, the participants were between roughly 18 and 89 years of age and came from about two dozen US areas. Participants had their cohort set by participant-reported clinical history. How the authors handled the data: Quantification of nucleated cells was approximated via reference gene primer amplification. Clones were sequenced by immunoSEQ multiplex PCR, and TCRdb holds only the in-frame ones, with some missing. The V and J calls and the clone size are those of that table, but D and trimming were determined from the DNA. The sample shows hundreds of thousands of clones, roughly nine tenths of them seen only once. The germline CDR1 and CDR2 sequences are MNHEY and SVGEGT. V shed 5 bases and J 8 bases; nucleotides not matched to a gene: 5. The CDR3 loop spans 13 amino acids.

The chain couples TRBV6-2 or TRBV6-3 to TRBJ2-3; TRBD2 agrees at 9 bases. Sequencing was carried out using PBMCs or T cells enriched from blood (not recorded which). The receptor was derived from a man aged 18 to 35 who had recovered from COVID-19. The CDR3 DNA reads TGTGCCAGCAGTATAGCGGGAGCGGGTACGCAGTATTTT. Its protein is CASSIAGAGTQYF.